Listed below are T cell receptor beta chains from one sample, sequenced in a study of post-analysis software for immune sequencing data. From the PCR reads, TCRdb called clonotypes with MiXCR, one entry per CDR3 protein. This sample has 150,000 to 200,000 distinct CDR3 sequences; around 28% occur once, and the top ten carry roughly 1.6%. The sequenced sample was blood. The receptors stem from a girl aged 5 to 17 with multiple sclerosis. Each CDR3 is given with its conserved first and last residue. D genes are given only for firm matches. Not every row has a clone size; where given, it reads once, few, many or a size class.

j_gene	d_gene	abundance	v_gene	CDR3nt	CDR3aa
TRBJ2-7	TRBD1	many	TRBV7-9	TGTGCCAGCAGCCGGGAACGGGACAGGGGCGGCGAGCAGTACTTC	CASSRERDRGGEQYF
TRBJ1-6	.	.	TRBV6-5	TGTGCCAGCACTTCTGAAAGCTCCTATAATTCACCCCTCCACTTT	CASTSESSYNSPLHF
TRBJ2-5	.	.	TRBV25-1	TGTGCCAGCAGTGAAAGGTCCGGGGCTGTTCGAGAGACCCAGTACTTC	CASSERSGAVRETQYF
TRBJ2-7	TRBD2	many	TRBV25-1	TGTGCCAGCAGTGAATCGGGACTAGCGGCTTACTACGAGCAGTACTTC	CASSESGLAAYYEQYF
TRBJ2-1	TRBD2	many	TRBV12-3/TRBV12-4	TGTGCCAGCAGTTCATCCCTAGCGGGAGGGGGGATATACAATGAGCAGTTCTTC	CASSSSLAGGGIYNEQFF
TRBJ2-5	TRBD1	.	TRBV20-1	TGCAGTGATAGACCGACCCCTGCTTGGACAGGAGACCAAAAGCCGCAAGAGACCCAGTACTTC	CSDRPTPAWTGDQKPQETQYF
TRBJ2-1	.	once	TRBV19	TGTGCCAGTAGTATATCCCGGACCGAGCAGTTCTTC	CASSISRTEQFF
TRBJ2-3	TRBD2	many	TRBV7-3	TGTGCCAGCAGCTTACTAGCGGGAGCGGCAGATACGCAGTATTTT	CASSLLAGAADTQYF
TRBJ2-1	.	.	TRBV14	TGTGCCAGCAGCCCGTCTCGAGTGGGGCTTCAGTTCTTC	CASSPSRVGLQFF
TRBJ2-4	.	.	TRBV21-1	TGTGCCAGCAGACCTGGAGAAAACATTCAGTACTTC	CASRPGENIQYF
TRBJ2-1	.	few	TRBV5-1	TGCGCCAGCATGATCGGAGGAACGAACTACGATGAGCAGTTCTTC	CASMIGGTNYDEQFF
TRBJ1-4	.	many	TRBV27	TGTGCCAGCAGTCCGGGCCAAGGGAGTGGAACTAATGAAAAACTGTTTTTT	CASSPGQGSGTNEKLFF
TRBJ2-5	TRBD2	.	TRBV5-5	TGTGCCAGCAGCTTGGGACTAGCGGGGGGAGGCGAGACCCAGTACTTC	CASSLGLAGGGETQYF
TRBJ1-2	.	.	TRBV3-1	TGTGCCAGCAGCCAAGATCCCACCAGCCCCGATTATGGCTACACCTTC	CASSQDPTSPDYGYTF
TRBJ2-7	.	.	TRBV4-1	TGCGCCAGCAGCCAACCCAGGGAATCCTACGAGCAGTACTTC	CASSQPRESYEQYF
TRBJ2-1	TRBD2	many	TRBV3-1	TGTGCCAGCAGCCAAGATCTAGCGGGAGGGCGCGAGCAGTTCTTC	CASSQDLAGGREQFF
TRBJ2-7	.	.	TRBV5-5	TGTGCCAGCAGCTTGGGAGGGGCGCCATACGAGCAGTACTTC	CASSLGGAPYEQYF
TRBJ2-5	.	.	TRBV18	TGTGCCAGCTCACCACCCCAGACATATGAGGCCCAGTACTTC	CASSPPQTYEAQYF
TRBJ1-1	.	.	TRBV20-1	TGCAGTGCTAGAGCCTCGGGGATGGTGAGCACTGAAGCTTTCTTT	CSARASGMVSTEAFF
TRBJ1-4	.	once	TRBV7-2	TGTGCCAGCAGTCTGGGAAGTACTAAAAAACTGTTTTTT	CASSLGSTKKLFF
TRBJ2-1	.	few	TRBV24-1	TGTGCCACCAGTTTTTTTCGAGCGCACTCCTACAATGAGCAGTTCTTC	CATSFFRAHSYNEQFF
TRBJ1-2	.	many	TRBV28	TGTGCCAGCAGCTCCGGGACATTATATGGCTACACCTTC	CASSSGTLYGYTF
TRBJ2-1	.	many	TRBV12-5	TGTGCTAGTGGTTTGCCGGAATCCTACAATGAGCAGTTCTTC	CASGLPESYNEQFF
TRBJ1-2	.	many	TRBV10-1	TGCGCCAGCAGTGAGGCGCCAACTTATGGCTACACCTTC	CASSEAPTYGYTF
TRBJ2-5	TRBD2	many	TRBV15	TGTGCCACCAGCCCGGGAGGAGGAGAGACCCAGTACTTC	CATSPGGGETQYF
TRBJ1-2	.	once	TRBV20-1	TGCAGTGCTCGCGGGCCACCGCCCAAGTATGGCTACACCTTC	CSARGPPPKYGYTF
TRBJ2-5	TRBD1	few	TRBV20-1	TGCAGTGCTAGTCCCAGGGGGAGTGTGGAAGAGACCCAGTACTTC	CSASPRGSVEETQYF
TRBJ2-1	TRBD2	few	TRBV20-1	TGCAGTGCTACACTAGCGGGAGGCCCCTTTTATGAGCAGTTCTTC	CSATLAGGPFYEQFF
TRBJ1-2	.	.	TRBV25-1	TGTGCCACCAGGACGGAGGGGGTCTATGGCTACACCTTC	CATRTEGVYGYTF
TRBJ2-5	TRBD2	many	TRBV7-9	TGTGCCAGCAGCTACACTAGCGGGATGACAGAGACCCAGTACTTC	CASSYTSGMTETQYF
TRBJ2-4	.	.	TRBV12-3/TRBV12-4	TGTGCCAGCAGTACATCAGGGAACATTCAGTACTTC	CASSTSGNIQYF
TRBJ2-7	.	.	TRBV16	TGTGCCAGCAGCCAATTAAGTCCCCCTCAGGGCGAGCAGTACTTC	CASSQLSPPQGEQYF
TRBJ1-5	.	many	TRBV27	TGTGCCAGCAGCCCCGGAGGGGGGGCCAAGCCCCAGCATTTT	CASSPGGGAKPQHF
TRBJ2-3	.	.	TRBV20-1	TGCAGTGCTAGAGTTAGTAGCGGCCCGGATACGCAGTATTTT	CSARVSSGPDTQYF
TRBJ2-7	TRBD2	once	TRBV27	TGTGCCAGCAGTTTATCGGGACTAGCGGGAGACATAAGCGAGCAGTACTTC	CASSLSGLAGDISEQYF